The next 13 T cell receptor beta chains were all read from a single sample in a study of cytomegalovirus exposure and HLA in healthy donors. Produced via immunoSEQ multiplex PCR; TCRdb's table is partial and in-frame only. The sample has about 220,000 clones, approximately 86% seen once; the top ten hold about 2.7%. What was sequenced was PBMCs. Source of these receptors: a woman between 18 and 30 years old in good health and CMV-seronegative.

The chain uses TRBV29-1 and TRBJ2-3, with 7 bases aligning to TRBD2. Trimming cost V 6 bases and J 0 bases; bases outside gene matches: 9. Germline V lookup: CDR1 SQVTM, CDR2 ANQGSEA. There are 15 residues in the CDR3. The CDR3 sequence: CSVAPSGSSTDTQYF. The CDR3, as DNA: TGCAGCGTGGCGCCTAGCGGTTCTAGCACAGATACGCAGTATTTT.

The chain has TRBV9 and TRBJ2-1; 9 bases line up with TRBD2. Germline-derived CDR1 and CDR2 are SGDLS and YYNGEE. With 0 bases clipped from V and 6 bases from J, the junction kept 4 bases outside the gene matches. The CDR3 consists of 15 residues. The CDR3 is CASSVGDSGSNEQFF. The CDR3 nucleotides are TGTGCCAGCAGCGTAGGGGATAGCGGGAGCAATGAGCAGTTCTTC.

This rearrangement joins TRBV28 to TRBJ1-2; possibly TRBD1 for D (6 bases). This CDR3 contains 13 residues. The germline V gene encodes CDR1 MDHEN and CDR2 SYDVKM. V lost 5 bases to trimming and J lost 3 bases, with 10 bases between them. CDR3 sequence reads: CASSPQGYYGYTF. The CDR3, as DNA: TGTGCCAGCAGTCCACAGGGTTACTATGGCTACACCTTC.

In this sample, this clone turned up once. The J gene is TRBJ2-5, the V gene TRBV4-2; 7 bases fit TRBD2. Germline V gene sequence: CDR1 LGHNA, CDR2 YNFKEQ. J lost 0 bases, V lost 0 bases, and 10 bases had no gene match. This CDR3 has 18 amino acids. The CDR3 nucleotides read TGTGCCAGCAGCCAAGACGGGAGGATGGGGGACCACCAAGAGACCCAGTACTTC. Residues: CASSQDGRMGDHQETQYF.

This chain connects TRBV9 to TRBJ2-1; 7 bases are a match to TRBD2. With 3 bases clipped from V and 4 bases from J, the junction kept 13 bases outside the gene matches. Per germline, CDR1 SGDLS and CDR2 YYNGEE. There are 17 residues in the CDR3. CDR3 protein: CASSARTGGRTYNEQFF. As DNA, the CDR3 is TGTGCCAGCAGCGCCCGAACCGGGGGGAGGACTTACAATGAGCAGTTCTTC.

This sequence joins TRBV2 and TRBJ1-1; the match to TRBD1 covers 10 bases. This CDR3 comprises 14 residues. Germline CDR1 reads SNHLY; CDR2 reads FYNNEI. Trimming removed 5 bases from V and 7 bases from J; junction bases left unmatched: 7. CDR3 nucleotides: TGTGCCAGCAGTCGGACAGGGGGAGGACTTGAAGCTTTCTTT. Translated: CASSRTGGGLEAFF.

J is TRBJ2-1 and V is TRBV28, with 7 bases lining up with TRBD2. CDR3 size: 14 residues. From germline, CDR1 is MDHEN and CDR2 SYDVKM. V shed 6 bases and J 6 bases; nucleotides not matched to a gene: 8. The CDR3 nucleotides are TGTGCCAGCAGCTGGGGCGGGAGCCTCAATGAGCAGTTCTTC. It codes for CASSWGGSLNEQFF.

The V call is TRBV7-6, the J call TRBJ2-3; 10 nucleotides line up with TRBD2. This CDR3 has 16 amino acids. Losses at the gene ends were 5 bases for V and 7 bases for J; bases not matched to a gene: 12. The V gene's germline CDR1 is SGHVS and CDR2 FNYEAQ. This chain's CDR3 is CASSRYSGRLGNTQYF. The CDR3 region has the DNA TGTGCCAGCAGCCGATATAGCGGGAGGTTGGGAAATACGCAGTATTTT.

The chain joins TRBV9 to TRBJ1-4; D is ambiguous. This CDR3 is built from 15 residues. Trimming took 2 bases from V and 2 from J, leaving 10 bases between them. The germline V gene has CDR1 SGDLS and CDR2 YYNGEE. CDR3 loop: CASSVSPLTNEKLFF. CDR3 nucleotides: TGTGCCAGCAGCGTTAGTCCTCTGACTAATGAAAAACTGTTTTTT.

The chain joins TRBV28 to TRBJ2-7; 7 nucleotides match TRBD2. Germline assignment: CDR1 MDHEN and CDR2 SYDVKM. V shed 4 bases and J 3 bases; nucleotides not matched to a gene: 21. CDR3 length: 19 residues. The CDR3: CASSSPGPTPRSGIYEQYF. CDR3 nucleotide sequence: TGTGCCAGCAGTTCCCCGGGACCCACCCCGCGGAGCGGGATCTACGAGCAGTACTTC.

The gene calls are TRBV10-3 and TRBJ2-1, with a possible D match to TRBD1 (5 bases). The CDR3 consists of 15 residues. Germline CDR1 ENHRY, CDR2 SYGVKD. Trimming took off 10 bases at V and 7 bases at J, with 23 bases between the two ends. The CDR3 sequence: CATTLTAPLGNEQFF. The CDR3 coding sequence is TGTGCCACCACCCTGACAGCTCCCCTAGGGAATGAGCAGTTCTTC.

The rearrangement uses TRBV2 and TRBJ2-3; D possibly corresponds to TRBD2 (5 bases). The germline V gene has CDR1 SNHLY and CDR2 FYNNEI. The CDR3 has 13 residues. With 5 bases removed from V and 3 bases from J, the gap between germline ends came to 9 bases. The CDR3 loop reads CASSWWETDTQYF. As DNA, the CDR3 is TGTGCCAGCAGTTGGTGGGAGACAGATACGCAGTATTTT.

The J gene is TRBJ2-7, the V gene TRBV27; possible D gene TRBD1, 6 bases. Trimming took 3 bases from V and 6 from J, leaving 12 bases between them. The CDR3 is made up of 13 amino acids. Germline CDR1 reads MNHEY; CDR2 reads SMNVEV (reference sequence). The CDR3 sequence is CASSLGQGSEQYF. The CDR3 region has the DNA TGTGCCAGCAGTTTGGGTCAGGGGAGCGAGCAGTACTTC.